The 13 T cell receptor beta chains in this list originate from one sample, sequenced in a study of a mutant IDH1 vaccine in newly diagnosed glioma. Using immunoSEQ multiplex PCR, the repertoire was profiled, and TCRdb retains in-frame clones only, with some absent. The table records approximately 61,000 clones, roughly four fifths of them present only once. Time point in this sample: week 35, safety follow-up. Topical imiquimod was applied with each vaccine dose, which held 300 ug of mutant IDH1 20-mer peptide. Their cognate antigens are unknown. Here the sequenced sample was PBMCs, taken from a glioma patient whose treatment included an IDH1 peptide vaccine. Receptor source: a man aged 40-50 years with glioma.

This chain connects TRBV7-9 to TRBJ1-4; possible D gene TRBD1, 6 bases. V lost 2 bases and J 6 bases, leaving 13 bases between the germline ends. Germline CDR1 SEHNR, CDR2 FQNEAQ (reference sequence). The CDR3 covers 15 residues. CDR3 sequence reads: CASSLTTGGDEKLFF. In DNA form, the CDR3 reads TGTGCCAGCAGCTTAACGACAGGTGGGGATGAAAAACTGTTTTTT.

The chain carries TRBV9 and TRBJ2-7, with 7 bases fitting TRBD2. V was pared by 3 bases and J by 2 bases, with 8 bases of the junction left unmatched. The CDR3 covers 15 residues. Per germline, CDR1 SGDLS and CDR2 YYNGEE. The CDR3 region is CASSGGAGVTYEQYF. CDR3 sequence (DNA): TGTGCCAGCAGCGGAGGGGCGGGGGTAACCTACGAGCAGTACTTC. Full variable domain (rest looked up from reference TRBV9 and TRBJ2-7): DSGVTQTPKHLITATGQRVTLRCSPRSGDLSVYWYQQSLDQGLQFLIQYYNGEERAKGNILERFSAQQFPDLHSELNLSSLELGDSALYFCASSGGAGVTYEQYFGPGTRLTVT.

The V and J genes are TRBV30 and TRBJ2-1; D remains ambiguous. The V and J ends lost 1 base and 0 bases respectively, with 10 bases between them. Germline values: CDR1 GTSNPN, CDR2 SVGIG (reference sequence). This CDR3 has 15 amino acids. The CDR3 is CAWSGSAHSYNEQFF. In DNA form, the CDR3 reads TGTGCCTGGAGTGGGTCAGCTCACTCCTACAATGAGCAGTTCTTC.

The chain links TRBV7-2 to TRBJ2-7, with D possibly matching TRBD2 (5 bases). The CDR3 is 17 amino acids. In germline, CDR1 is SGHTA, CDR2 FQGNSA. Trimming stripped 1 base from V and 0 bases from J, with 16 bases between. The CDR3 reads CASSLDRRTPVSYEQYF. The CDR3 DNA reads TGTGCCAGCAGCTTAGATCGTCGGACTCCCGTCTCCTACGAGCAGTACTTC.

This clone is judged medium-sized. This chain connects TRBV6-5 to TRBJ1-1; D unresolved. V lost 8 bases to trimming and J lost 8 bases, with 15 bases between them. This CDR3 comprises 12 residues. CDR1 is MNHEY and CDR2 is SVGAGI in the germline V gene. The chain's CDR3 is CASLSYDGEAFF. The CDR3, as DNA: TGTGCCAGCCTATCCTACGACGGGGAAGCTTTCTTT.

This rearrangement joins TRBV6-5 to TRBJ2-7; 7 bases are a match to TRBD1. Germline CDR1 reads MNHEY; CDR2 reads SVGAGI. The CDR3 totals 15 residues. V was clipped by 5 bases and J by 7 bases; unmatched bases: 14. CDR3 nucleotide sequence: TGTGCCAGCAGTGGCAGCTCAGGGGGACGAATGGAGCAGTACTTC. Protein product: CASSGSSGGRMEQYF.

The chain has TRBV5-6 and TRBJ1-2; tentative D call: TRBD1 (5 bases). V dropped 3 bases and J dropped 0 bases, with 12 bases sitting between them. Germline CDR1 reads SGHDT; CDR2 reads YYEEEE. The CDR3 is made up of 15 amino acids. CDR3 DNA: TGTGCCAGCAGCTGGGTTGGGGCTTCTAACTATGGCTACACCTTC. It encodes CASSWVGASNYGYTF. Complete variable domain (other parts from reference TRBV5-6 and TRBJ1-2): DAGVTQSPTHLIKTRGQQVTLRCSPKSGHDTVSWYQQALGQGPQFIFQYYEEEERQRGNFPDRFSGHQFPNYSSELNVNALLLGDSALYLCASSWVGASNYGYTFGSGTRLTVV.

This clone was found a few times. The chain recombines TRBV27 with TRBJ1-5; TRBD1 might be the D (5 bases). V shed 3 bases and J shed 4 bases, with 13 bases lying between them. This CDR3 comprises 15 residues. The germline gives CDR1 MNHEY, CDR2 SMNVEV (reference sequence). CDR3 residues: CASSLVWGLNQPQHF. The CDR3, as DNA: TGTGCCAGCAGTTTGGTTTGGGGACTGAATCAGCCCCAGCATTTT.

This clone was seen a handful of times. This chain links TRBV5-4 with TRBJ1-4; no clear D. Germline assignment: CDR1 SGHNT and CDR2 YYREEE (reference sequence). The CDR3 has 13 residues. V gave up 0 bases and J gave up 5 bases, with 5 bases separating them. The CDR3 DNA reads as TGTGCCAGCAGCTTGGGATTGAATGAAAAACTGTTTTTT. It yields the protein CASSLGLNEKLFF.

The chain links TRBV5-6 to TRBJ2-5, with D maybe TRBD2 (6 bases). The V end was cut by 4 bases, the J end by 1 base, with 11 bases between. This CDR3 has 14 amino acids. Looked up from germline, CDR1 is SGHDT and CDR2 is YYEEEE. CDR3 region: CASSLQGLQETQYF. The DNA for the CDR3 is TGTGCCAGCAGCCTCCAGGGACTCCAAGAGACCCAGTACTTC. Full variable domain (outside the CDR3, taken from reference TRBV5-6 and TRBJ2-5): DAGVTQSPTHLIKTRGQQVTLRCSPKSGHDTVSWYQQALGQGPQFIFQYYEEEERQRGNFPDRFSGHQFPNYSSELNVNALLLGDSALYLCASSLQGLQETQYFGPGTRLLVL.

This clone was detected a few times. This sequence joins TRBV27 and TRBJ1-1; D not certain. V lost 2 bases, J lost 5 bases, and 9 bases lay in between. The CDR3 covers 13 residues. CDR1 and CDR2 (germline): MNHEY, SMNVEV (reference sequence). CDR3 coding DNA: TGTGCCAGCAGTTTAACAGTCTTGACTGAAGCTTTCTTT. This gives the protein CASSLTVLTEAFF.

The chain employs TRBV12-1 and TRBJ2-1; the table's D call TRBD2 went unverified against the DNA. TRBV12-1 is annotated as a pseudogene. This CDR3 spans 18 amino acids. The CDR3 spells CASSSMPGERGALCKQFF. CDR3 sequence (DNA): TGTGCCAGCAGCTCAATGCCTGGGGAGCGGGGGGCCTTATGTAAGCAGTTCTTC.

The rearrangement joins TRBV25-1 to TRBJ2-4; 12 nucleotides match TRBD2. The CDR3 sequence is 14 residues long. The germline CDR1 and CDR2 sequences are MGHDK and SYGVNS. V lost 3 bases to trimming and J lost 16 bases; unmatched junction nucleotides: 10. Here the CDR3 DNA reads TGTGCCAGCAGTGAGGCCGGGGGACTAGCGGGTACTTACTTC. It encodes CASSEAGGLAGTYF.